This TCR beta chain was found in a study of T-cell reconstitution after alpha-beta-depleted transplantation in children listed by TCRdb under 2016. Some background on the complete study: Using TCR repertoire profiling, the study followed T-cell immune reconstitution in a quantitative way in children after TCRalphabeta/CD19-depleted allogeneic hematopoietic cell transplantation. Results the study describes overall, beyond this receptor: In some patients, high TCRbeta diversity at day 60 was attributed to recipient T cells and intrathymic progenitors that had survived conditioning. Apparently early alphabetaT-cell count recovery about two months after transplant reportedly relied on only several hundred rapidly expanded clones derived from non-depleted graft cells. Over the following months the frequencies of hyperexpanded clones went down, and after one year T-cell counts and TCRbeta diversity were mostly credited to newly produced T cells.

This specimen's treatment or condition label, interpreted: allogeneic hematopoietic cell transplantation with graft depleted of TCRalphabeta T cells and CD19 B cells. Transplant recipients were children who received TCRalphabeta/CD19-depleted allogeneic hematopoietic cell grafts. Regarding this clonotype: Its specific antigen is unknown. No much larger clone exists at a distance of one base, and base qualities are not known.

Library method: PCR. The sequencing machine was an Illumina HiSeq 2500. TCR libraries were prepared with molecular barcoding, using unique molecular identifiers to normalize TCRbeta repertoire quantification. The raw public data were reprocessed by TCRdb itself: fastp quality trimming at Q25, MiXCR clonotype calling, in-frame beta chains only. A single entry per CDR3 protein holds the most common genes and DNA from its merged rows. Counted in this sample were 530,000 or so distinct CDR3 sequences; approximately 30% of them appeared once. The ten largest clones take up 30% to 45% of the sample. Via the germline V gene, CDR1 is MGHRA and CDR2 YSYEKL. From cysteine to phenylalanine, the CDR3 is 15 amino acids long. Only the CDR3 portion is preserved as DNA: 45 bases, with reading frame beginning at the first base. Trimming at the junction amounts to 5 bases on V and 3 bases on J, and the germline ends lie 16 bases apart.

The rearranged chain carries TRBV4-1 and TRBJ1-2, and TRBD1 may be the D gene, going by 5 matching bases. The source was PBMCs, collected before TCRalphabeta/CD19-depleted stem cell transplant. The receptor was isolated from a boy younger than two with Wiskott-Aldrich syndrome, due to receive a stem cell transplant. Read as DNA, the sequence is TGCGCCAGCAGCTATCGACTGGGACGGTACTATGGCTACACCTTC. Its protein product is CASSYRLGRYYGYTF.